These 31 T cell receptor beta chains share one sample of origin, sequenced in a study of blood T cell repertoires in COVID-19. The method was immunoSEQ multiplex PCR; TCRdb's version includes in-frame clones alone and lacks a portion of them. The profile shows under 200,000 clones, roughly 80% of them singletons. Specimen: peripheral blood. The source is a man aged 30-40 years with active or convalescent COVID-19.

This clone was seen only a few times. This rearrangement joins TRBV7-8 to TRBJ2-5; the match to TRBD2 covers 11 bases. CDR1 and CDR2 from the germline V gene are SGHVS and FQNEAQ. CDR3 size: 17 residues. Losses at the gene ends were 2 bases for V and 1 base for J; bases not matched to a gene: 6. The CDR3 reads CASSLRLAGLSQETQYF. As DNA, the CDR3 is TGTGCCAGCAGCTTACGACTAGCGGGGCTATCCCAAGAGACCCAGTACTTC.

The chain employs TRBV19 and TRBJ1-5; 9 bases line up with TRBD1. The germline gives CDR1 LNHDA, CDR2 SQIVND (reference sequence). The CDR3 contains 16 residues. Trimming at V came to 0 bases and at J to 6 bases, leaving 6 bases not matched to a gene. CDR3 region: CASSIEYTGGFQPQHF. The CDR3 DNA is TGTGCCAGTAGTATAGAGTATACAGGGGGCTTTCAGCCCCAGCATTTT.

This chain joins TRBV9 and TRBJ2-1, with 7 bases identical to TRBD2. CDR3 length: 16 amino acids. The germline CDR1 and CDR2 sequences are SGDLS and YYNGEE. The V gene end was trimmed by 0 bases and the J gene end by 7 bases; junction bases not matched to a gene: 10. The CDR3 loop reads CASSVAAGVGSNEQFF. CDR3 in DNA: TGTGCCAGCAGCGTAGCGGCGGGAGTCGGTAGTAATGAGCAGTTCTTC.

This clone was counted a single time. The rearrangement joins TRBV7-2 to TRBJ2-3; the D gene is possibly TRBD2 (6 bases). Germline V CDR1 and CDR2: SGHTA, FQGNSA. The CDR3 spans 13 residues. The germline V and J ends were trimmed by 5 bases and 6 bases, with 12 bases remaining between them. The CDR3: CASSALAYDTQYF. The CDR3 coding sequence is TGTGCCAGCAGCGCCCTAGCGTACGATACGCAGTATTTT.

J is TRBJ2-4 and V is TRBV24-1; perhaps TRBD2 as D (6 bases). The CDR3 runs 13 residues. CDR1 KGHDR and CDR2 SFDVKD come from the germline V gene. V lost 9 bases, J lost 0 bases, and 8 bases lay in between. Here the CDR3 reads CATEGLAKNIQYF. In DNA form, the CDR3 reads TGTGCCACCGAGGGACTAGCCAAAAACATTCAGTACTTC.

This clone has only one observation. The V and J genes are TRBV5-1 and TRBJ2-5; D gene uncertain. CDR3 length: 13 amino acids. Trimming removed 5 bases from V and 0 bases from J, with 8 bases in between. The V gene's germline CDR1 is SGHRS and CDR2 YFSETQ. The CDR3 is CASRPTDQETQYF. As DNA, the CDR3 is TGCGCCAGCAGACCCACAGACCAAGAGACCCAGTACTTC.

This chain links TRBV13 with TRBJ2-1; D is undetermined. The CDR3 consists of 11 residues. Trimming shortened V by 2 bases and J by 7 bases, and 3 bases separated the two germline ends. Germline assignment: CDR1 PRHDT and CDR2 FYEKMQ (reference sequence). The CDR3 region is CASSLINEQFF. The CDR3 nucleotides read TGTGCCAGCAGCTTAATAAATGAGCAGTTCTTC.

The chain has TRBV5-6 and TRBJ1-4; no clear D gene. With 0 bases removed from V and 6 bases from J, the gap between germline ends came to 12 bases. The germline gives CDR1 SGHDT, CDR2 YYEEEE. This CDR3 contains 15 residues. This chain's CDR3 is CASSLARRLDEKLFF. Written as DNA, the CDR3 is TGTGCCAGCAGCTTGGCTAGACGTCTCGATGAAAAACTGTTTTTT.

The chain combines TRBV4-1 with TRBJ1-2; possible D gene TRBD1, 5 bases. The germline CDR1 and CDR2 sequences are MGHRA and YSYEKL. The CDR3 is 17 residues long. Trimming stripped 4 bases from V and 2 bases from J, with 20 bases between. The CDR3 spells CASSPTLPGGRNYGYTF. The CDR3 DNA reads as TGCGCCAGCAGCCCCACCCTCCCGGGGGGAAGGAACTATGGCTACACCTTC.

The chain links TRBV6-4 to TRBJ2-7, with D perhaps matching TRBD2 (6 bases). CDR3 length: 17 amino acids. With 2 bases removed from V and 0 bases from J, the gap between germline ends came to 17 bases. Germline V gene sequence: CDR1 MRHNA, CDR2 SNTAGT. The CDR3 sequence: CASSDPNLGGTSYEQYF. The DNA for the CDR3 is TGTGCCAGCAGTGACCCCAACCTCGGCGGGACCTCCTACGAGCAGTACTTC.

The V call is TRBV6-5, the J call TRBJ1-2, with a possible D match to TRBD1 (5 bases). V was pared by 9 bases and J by 2 bases, with 16 bases between. The CDR3 is 14 amino acids. Germline CDR1 MNHEY, CDR2 SVGAGI. The CDR3 bases are TGTGCCAGTTCCTTGGGGGGTAAAAACTATGGCTACACCTTC. Translation: CASSLGGKNYGYTF.

This clone was picked up a small number of times. J is TRBJ1-5 and V is TRBV18, with 12 nucleotides matching TRBD1. V dropped 3 bases and J dropped 6; count of bases not matched to a gene: 9. Germline CDR1 is KGHSH and CDR2 is LQKENI. The CDR3 spans 17 residues. The CDR3 region has the DNA TGTGCCAGCTCACCGACTCCGGGACAGGGGGCAACTCAGCCCCAGCATTTT. It translates to CASSPTPGQGATQPQHF.

The sample holds a few counts of this clone. The V gene is TRBV7-6, the J gene TRBJ2-2; 7 bases are shared with TRBD1. Germline V gene lookup returns CDR1 SGHVS and CDR2 FNYEAQ. J was trimmed by 6 bases and V by 0 bases; bases with no gene match: 16. This CDR3 has 19 amino acids. CDR3 protein: CASSLASTGSSAAPGELFF. CDR3 nucleotide sequence: TGTGCCAGCAGCTTAGCCTCGACAGGGTCTTCGGCTGCTCCCGGGGAGCTGTTTTTT.

V usage is TRBV19 and J usage is TRBJ1-2, with D uncertain. CDR3 length equals 12 residues. Between the trimmed V and J ends, which lost 5 bases and 4 bases, there was a span of 8 bases. Germline assignment: CDR1 LNHDA and CDR2 SQIVND (reference sequence). DNA for the CDR3: TGTGCCAGTAGTCCGGGGATCTATGGCTACACCTTC. It yields the protein CASSPGIYGYTF.

The chain is built from TRBV5-1 and TRBJ2-7; TRBD1 aligns across 9 bases. The germline CDR1 and CDR2 sequences are SGHRS and YFSETQ. CDR3 length: 17 amino acids. Trimming at V came to 2 bases and at J to 0 bases, leaving 9 bases not matched to a gene. The CDR3 spells CASSLGQGNLYSYEQYV. The CDR3 DNA follows: TGCGCCAGCAGCTTAGGACAGGGGAATTTATACTCCTACGAGCAGTACGTC.

V usage is TRBV10-3 and J usage is TRBJ2-3; TRBD2 aligns across 11 bases. The CDR3 is 16 amino acids. Germline values: CDR1 ENHRY, CDR2 SYGVKD. V trimming: 0 bases; J trimming: 3 bases; junction bases outside the gene matches: 2. In nucleotides, the CDR3 is TGTGCCATCAGTGAGTCGGGACTAGCGGAGACAGATACGCAGTATTTT. Translating it yields CAISESGLAETDTQYF.

The gene calls are TRBV3-1 (or the pseudogene TRBV3-2) and TRBJ2-5; TRBD2 aligns across 10 bases. V trimming: 0 bases; J trimming: 4 bases; junction bases outside the gene matches: 5. Germline assignment: CDR1 LGHDT and CDR2 YNNKEL (reference sequence). The CDR3 totals 16 residues. The CDR3 loop reads CASSQDSSGSPETQYF. CDR3 sequence (DNA): TGTGCCAGCAGCCAAGATTCTAGCGGGAGTCCAGAGACCCAGTACTTC.

This clone was detected once. The J gene is TRBJ2-1, the V gene TRBV19, with 14 bases identical to TRBD2. Trimming cost V 3 bases and J 7 bases; bases outside gene matches: 5. Germline CDR1 and CDR2: LNHDA and SQIVND (reference sequence). The CDR3 contains 16 residues. The CDR3 DNA reads TGTGCCAGTAGTATGGGGACTAGCGGGAGCCGGAATGAGCAGTTCTTC. It encodes CASSMGTSGSRNEQFF.

The chain recombines TRBV27 with TRBJ2-7, with no clear D. The germline gives CDR1 MNHEY, CDR2 SMNVEV (reference sequence). The CDR3 runs to 14 residues. Trimming left V 2 bases short and J 1 base short, with 9 bases between. DNA of the CDR3: TGTGCCAGCAGTTTAACGGCCGGGTCCTACGAGCAGTACTTC. Translation: CASSLTAGSYEQYF.

The chain is built from TRBV19 and TRBJ2-5; 8 nucleotides agree with TRBD1. Germline CDR1 reads LNHDA; CDR2 reads SQIVND (reference sequence). Trimming cost V 8 bases and J 4 bases; bases outside gene matches: 6. The CDR3 consists of 13 residues. CDR3 region: CASGGQGVETQYF. The CDR3 DNA sequence: TGTGCCAGTGGAGGACAGGGAGTAGAGACCCAGTACTTC.

This chain uses TRBV10-1 with TRBJ2-1; 9 bases align to TRBD1. Unmatched junction bases numbered 4, after V lost 8 bases and J lost 2 bases. The CDR3 runs 14 residues. The germline CDR1 and CDR2 sequences are WNHNN and SYGVQD (reference sequence). The CDR3 here is CASHRQGAYNEQFF. CDR3 DNA: TGCGCCAGCCATAGACAGGGGGCCTACAATGAGCAGTTCTTC.

V usage is TRBV9 and J usage is TRBJ2-1; 8 positions agree with TRBD2. Trimming took 4 bases from V and 8 from J; bases not matched to a gene: 14. CDR1 is SGDLS and CDR2 is YYNGEE in the germline V gene. The CDR3 length is 16 residues. Here the CDR3 reads CASSSRVAGFAHEQFF. The CDR3 DNA sequence: TGTGCCAGCAGCTCGAGGGTAGCGGGGTTCGCCCATGAGCAGTTCTTC.

The chain couples TRBV30 to TRBJ1-3; 8 nucleotides line up with TRBD1. The V segment lost 1 base and the J segment 2 bases; nucleotides outside the gene matches: 10. From germline, CDR1 is GTSNPN and CDR2 SVGIG (reference sequence). The CDR3 extends over 17 amino acids. The CDR3 sequence: CAWSGARTGHTGNTIYF. In nucleotides, the CDR3 is TGTGCCTGGAGTGGGGCCCGGACAGGGCATACTGGAAACACCATATATTTT.

This clone was seen only a few times. This chain connects TRBV12-5 to TRBJ1-3; 9 nucleotides align to TRBD1. J was trimmed by 2 bases and V by 3 bases; bases with no gene match: 8. Germline V lookup: CDR1 LGHNT, CDR2 FRNRAP. There are 17 residues in the CDR3. The CDR3 DNA reads TGTGCTAGTGGTTTCCCCACAGGGGGCCGAACTGGAAACACCATATATTTT. Amino acids: CASGFPTGGRTGNTIYF.

The CDR3 DNA sequence: TGCGCCAGCAGCCACATACAGGGGGCCGATAATTCACCCCTCCACTTT. This codes for CASSHIQGADNSPLHF. The chain couples TRBV4-1 to TRBJ1-6; 9 bases are a match to TRBD1. This CDR3 comprises 16 residues. With 3 bases clipped from V and 5 bases from J, the junction kept 5 bases outside the gene matches. Germline CDR1 reads MGHRA; CDR2 reads YSYEKL.

This sequence joins TRBV11-3 and TRBJ1-5; D is undetermined. V was pared by 5 bases and J by 2 bases, with 13 bases between. This CDR3 is 15 amino acids long. Germline CDR1 is SGHNT and CDR2 is YENEEA. The CDR3, as DNA: TGTGCCAGCAGCCCCTTAAGGAGGGGCAATCAGCCCCAGCATTTT. Its translation: CASSPLRRGNQPQHF.

The V and J genes are TRBV15 and TRBJ1-5; TRBD1 is a possible D gene (5 bases). The CDR3 loop spans 15 amino acids. Germline V lookup: CDR1 LNHNV, CDR2 YYDKDF (reference sequence). The V and J ends lost 4 bases and 2 bases respectively, with 12 bases between them. CDR3 coding DNA: TGTGCCACCAGCACACCAGGGTATGGCAATCAGCCCCAGCATTTT. Protein product: CATSTPGYGNQPQHF.

The CDR3: CASRRRVGTGGPYEQYV. DNA for the CDR3: TGTGCCAGCAGACGTAGGGTCGGGACAGGGGGCCCCTACGAGCAGTACGTC. The rearrangement links TRBV28 to TRBJ2-7; 12 bases map to TRBD1. V shed 6 bases, J shed 2 bases, and the junction held 11 bases outside the gene matches. The CDR3 consists of 17 residues. Germline lookup yields CDR1 MDHEN and CDR2 SYDVKM.

The chain has TRBV7-3 and TRBJ1-4, with no clear D. Trimming took off 5 bases at V and 8 bases at J, with 12 bases between the two ends. The germline V gene has CDR1 SGHTA and CDR2 FQGTGA. The CDR3 loop spans 13 amino acids. This chain's CDR3 is CASSTTASEKLFF. For the CDR3, the DNA is TGTGCCAGCAGCACGACGGCTAGCGAAAAACTGTTTTTT.

The rearrangement joins TRBV5-1 to TRBJ1-1; 7 bases agree with TRBD1. Germline V lookup: CDR1 SGHRS, CDR2 YFSETQ. V dropped 3 bases and J dropped 1; count of bases not matched to a gene: 9. The CDR3 has 16 amino acids. The CDR3 is CASSSQLQGWNTEAFF. CDR3 sequence (DNA): TGCGCCAGCAGCTCACAACTACAGGGGTGGAACACTGAAGCTTTCTTT.

The V and J genes are TRBV4-1 and TRBJ2-3; TRBD2 matches at 8 bases. The CDR3 contains 15 residues. Per germline, CDR1 MGHRA and CDR2 YSYEKL. V trimming: 4 bases; J trimming: 6 bases; junction bases outside the gene matches: 9. Written as DNA, the CDR3 is TGCGCCAGCAGCCCCTCTCGGACTAGCTTCGATACGCAGTATTTT. It yields the protein CASSPSRTSFDTQYF.